This T cell receptor beta chain was recovered during a study of T cell repertoires in cytomegalovirus infection. Study information: Public TCR beta signatures provided an indication of both CMV infection and a matching HLA type.

MiXCR, applied by TCRdb to the reads, yields one record per CDR3 protein. In the table there are around 200,000 distinct CDR3 sequences, 17% of which are singletons. Sequencing was carried out using CD8+ T cells from PBMCs. The receptor was isolated from a human donor in good health (CMV status not recorded). Some clones in this sample may be carry-over from other donors' samples.

CDR3: CASSLLSGREQYF. DNA of the CDR3: TGTGCCAGCAGCTTATTATCAGGGCGCGAGCAGTACTTC. This chain uses TRBV7-2 with TRBJ2-7; possibly TRBD1 for D (5 bases). V was pared by 2 bases and J by 6 bases, with 11 bases between. CDR1 SGHTA and CDR2 FQGNSA come from the germline V gene. The CDR3 runs 13 residues.